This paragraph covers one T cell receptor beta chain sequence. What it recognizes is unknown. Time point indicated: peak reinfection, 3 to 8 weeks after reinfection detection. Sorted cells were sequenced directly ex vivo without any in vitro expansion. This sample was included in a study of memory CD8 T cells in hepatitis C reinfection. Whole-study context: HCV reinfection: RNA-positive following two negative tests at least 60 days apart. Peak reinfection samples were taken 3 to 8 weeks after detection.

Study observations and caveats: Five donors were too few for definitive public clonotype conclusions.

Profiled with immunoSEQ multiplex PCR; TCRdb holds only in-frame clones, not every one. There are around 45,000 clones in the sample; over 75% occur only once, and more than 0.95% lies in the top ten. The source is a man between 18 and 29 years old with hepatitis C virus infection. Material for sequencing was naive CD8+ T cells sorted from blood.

CDR3: CASSLGGYEQFF. The CDR3 bases are TGTGCCAGCAGCCTGGGGGGCTATGAGCAGTTCTTC. The V call is TRBV5-5, the J call TRBJ2-1; D possibly matches TRBD1 or TRBD2 (6 bases each). The CDR3 has 12 amino acids. Trimming left V 4 bases short and J 8 bases short, with 10 bases between. Germline-derived CDR1 and CDR2 are SGHKS and YYEKEE (reference sequence). The full variable domain, rest sourced from reference TRBV5-5 and TRBJ2-1, is DAGVTQSPTHLIKTRGQQVTLRCSPISGHKSVSWYQQVLGQGPQFIFQYYEKEERGRGNFPDRFSARQFPNYSSELNVNALLLGDSALYLCASSLGGYEQFFGPGTRLTVL.